This T cell receptor beta chain comes out of a study of cytomegalovirus exposure and HLA in healthy donors. Study-wide results and caveats: For cytomegalovirus status, the classifier reportedly gave diagnoses with high specificity and sensitivity.

Deletions cut 3 bases from V and 5 bases from J, with 16 bases between. CDR1 is KGHSH, CDR2 LQKENI, per germline. The length of the CDR3 is 15 residues. With respect to this clone: Its cognate antigen is unknown.

The method was immunoSEQ multiplex PCR; TCRdb's version includes in-frame clones alone and lacks a portion of them. The table has over 110,000 clones, about 90% seen once. Sequenced material: PBMCs. The chain couples TRBV18 to TRBJ2-5, with D possibly TRBD1 on 6 matching bases. The source is a man between 18 and 35 years old in good health and CMV-seronegative. CDR3 region: CASSPDTTRGETQYF. The DNA of the CDR3 is TGTGCCAGCTCACCCGACACTACTAGGGGGGAGACCCAGTACTTC.